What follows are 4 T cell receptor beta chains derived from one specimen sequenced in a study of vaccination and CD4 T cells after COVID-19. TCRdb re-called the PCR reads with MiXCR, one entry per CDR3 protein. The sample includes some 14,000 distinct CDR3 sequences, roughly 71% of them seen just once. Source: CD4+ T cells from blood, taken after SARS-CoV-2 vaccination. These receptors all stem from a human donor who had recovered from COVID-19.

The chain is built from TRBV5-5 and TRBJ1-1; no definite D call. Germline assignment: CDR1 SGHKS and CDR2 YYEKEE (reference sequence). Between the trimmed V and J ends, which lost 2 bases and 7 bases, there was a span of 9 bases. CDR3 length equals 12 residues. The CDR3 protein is CASSFGSSEAFF. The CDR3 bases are TGTGCCAGCAGCTTCGGGTCGAGTGAAGCTTTCTTT.

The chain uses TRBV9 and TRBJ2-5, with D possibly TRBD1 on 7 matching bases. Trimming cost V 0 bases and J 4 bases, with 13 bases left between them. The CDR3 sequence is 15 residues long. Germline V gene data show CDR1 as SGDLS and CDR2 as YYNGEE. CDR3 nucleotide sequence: TGTGCCAGCAGCGTAGCGGCGGGACAGCGAGAGACCCAGTACTTC. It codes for CASSVAAGQRETQYF.

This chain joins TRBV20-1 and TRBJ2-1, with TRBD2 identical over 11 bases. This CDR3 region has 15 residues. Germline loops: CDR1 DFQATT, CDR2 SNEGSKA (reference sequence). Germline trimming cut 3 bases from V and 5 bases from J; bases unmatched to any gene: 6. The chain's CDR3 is CSASGGTSGHNEQFF. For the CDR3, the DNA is TGCAGTGCTAGCGGAGGGACTAGCGGACACAATGAGCAGTTCTTC.

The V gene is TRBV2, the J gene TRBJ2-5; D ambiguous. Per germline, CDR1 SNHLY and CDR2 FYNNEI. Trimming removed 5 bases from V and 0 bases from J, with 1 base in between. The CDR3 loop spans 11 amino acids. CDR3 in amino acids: CASSNQETQYF. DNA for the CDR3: TGTGCCAGCAGTAACCAAGAGACCCAGTACTTC.